Shown below are 13 T cell receptor beta chains from a single sample sequenced in a study of blood T cells in healthy people across ages. Primed by a sample-barcoded 5' primer and a J-beta primer mix, a second PCR proceeded for about 6 to 11 cycles. Each CDR3 protein is one row after TCRdb ran MiXCR on the 5' RACE reads. The sample lists 750,000 or so distinct CDR3 sequences; 20% to 25% were seen once. This sample was shared with a second study, whose subject was T cells of mothers and their children.

What was sequenced was blood. All receptors derive from a boy between 10 and 17 years old in good health.

The chain is built from TRBV20-1 and TRBJ2-1, with D tentatively TRBD1 or TRBD2 (5 bases each). With 7 bases removed from V and 8 bases from J, the gap between germline ends came to 21 bases. Germline CDR1 DFQATT, CDR2 SNEGSKA (reference sequence). CDR3 size: 14 residues. This chain's CDR3 is CSVAGRDPWDEQFF. CDR3 nucleotides: TGCAGTGTTGCCGGCCGGGACCCCTGGGATGAGCAGTTCTTC.

This chain joins TRBV20-1 and TRBJ1-4; perhaps TRBD1 as D (5 bases). Germline V gene data show CDR1 as DFQATT and CDR2 as SNEGSKA (reference sequence). The CDR3 length is 15 residues. The V and J ends lost 6 bases and 2 bases respectively, with 16 bases between them. The CDR3 region is CSARDFTNTNEKLFF. As DNA, the CDR3 is TGCAGTGCAAGGGACTTCACCAATACTAATGAAAAACTGTTTTTT.

This clonotype was seen a single time. The chain is built from TRBV5-1 and TRBJ2-5; 14 positions match TRBD2. The CDR3 contains 17 residues. Germline CDR1 reads SGHRS; CDR2 reads YFSETQ. V was pared by 0 bases and J by 4 bases, with 5 bases of the junction left unmatched. DNA for the CDR3: TGCGCCAGCAGCTTGGCGACTAGCGGGGGGGCTGGAGAGACCCAGTACTTC. This encodes CASSLATSGGAGETQYF.

This clonotype was recorded a few times. The rearrangement links TRBV5-1 to TRBJ1-1; D remains ambiguous. V was pared by 0 bases and J by 6 bases, with 12 bases between. CDR3 size: 14 residues. Per the germline V gene, CDR1 is SGHRS and CDR2 is YFSETQ. The CDR3 reads CASSLEPGGPEAFF. CDR3 DNA sequence: TGCGCCAGCAGCTTGGAACCTGGCGGTCCTGAAGCTTTCTTT.

J is TRBJ2-1 and V is TRBV11-2; D is perhaps TRBD1 (5 bases). Germline V CDR1 and CDR2: SGHAT, FQNNGV. The CDR3 runs 19 residues. V shed 2 bases and J shed 2 bases, with 22 bases lying between them. The CDR3 bases are TGTGCCAGCAGCTTAAGGGGCGCGCCTTCCTCTTCTACCTACAATGAGCAGTTCTTC. Translating gives CASSLRGAPSSSTYNEQFF.

The rearrangement uses TRBV27 and TRBJ2-7; no clear D gene. Germline lookup yields CDR1 MNHEY and CDR2 SMNVEV (reference sequence). The CDR3 has 15 amino acids. V lost 0 bases and J lost 3, with 12 bases in between. CDR3 sequence (DNA): TGTGCCAGCAGTTTATCTGCCGGCAGTATCTACGAGCAGTACTTC. Translating gives CASSLSAGSIYEQYF.

The chain links TRBV10-3 to TRBJ2-7, with 8 bases lining up with TRBD1. J gave up 1 base and V 4 bases, and 3 bases lay outside the gene matches. Per the germline V gene, CDR1 is ENHRY and CDR2 is SYGVKD. This CDR3 is 14 amino acids long. The CDR3 loop reads CAISVDRESYEQYF. The CDR3 DNA is TGTGCCATCAGTGTGGACAGGGAGTCCTACGAGCAGTACTTC.

The V and J genes are TRBV11-1 and TRBJ1-1, with 8 positions matching TRBD1. The CDR3 runs 16 residues. Germline CDR1 reads SGHAT; CDR2 reads FQDESV (reference sequence). Germline trimming cut 2 bases from V and 8 bases from J; bases unmatched to any gene: 13. The CDR3 DNA sequence: TGTGCCAGCAGCTTATGGTCGGGAAAGACAGGGGACGAAGCTTTCTTT. Encoded protein: CASSLWSGKTGDEAFF. The entire variable domain, with the rest obtained from reference TRBV11-1 and TRBJ1-1, is as follows: EAEVAQSPRYKITEKSQAVAFWCDPISGHATLYWYRQILGQGPELLVQFQDESVVDDSQLPKDRFSAERLKGVDSTLKIQPAELGDSAMYLCASSLWSGKTGDEAFFGQGTRLTVV.

The chain employs TRBV7-8 and TRBJ2-1; D is unclear. The J call may be in error: the DNA end matches TRBJ2-5 better. CDR1 is SGHVS, CDR2 FQNEAQ, per germline. This CDR3 is 12 amino acids long. CDR3 DNA sequence: TGTGCCAGCAGCTTAAAGAGCATGACCCAGTACTTC. Amino acids: CASSLKSMTQYF.

There are a few counts of this clonotype. V usage is TRBV10-3 and J usage is TRBJ2-5; TRBD2 matches at 12 bases. With the DNA end fitting TRBJ2-1 better, the J assignment may be wrong. This CDR3 contains 16 residues. The germline CDR1 and CDR2 sequences are ENHRY and SYGVKD. The CDR3 DNA reads as TGTGCCATCAGTGAGTCGACTAGCGGGAGATCCAATGAGCAGTTCTTC. Amino acids: CAISESTSGRSNEQFF.

V gene TRBV29-1 combines with J gene TRBJ2-1; 9 nucleotides match TRBD2. Germline CDR1 reads SQVTM; CDR2 reads ANQGSEA. The V segment lost 5 bases and the J segment 8 bases; nucleotides outside the gene matches: 10. The CDR3 length is 14 residues. In DNA form, the CDR3 reads TGCAGCGTTTCAGGGACTAGCAGAGTCGATGAGCAGTTCTTC. This sequence encodes CSVSGTSRVDEQFF.

V usage is TRBV27 and J usage is TRBJ1-5; TRBD1 matches 7 bases. Germline CDR1 and CDR2: MNHEY and SMNVEV (reference sequence). This CDR3 contains 14 residues. Unmatched junction bases numbered 8, after V lost 5 bases and J lost 7 bases. CDR3 sequence (DNA): TGTGCCAGCAGTCTGACAGGGAATGAACAGCCCCAGCATTTT. Translated, it gives CASSLTGNEQPQHF.

This clonotype turned up a few times. This chain uses TRBV28 with TRBJ2-5; 11 bases fit TRBD1. V shed 5 bases, J shed 4 bases, and the junction held 9 bases outside the gene matches. This CDR3 contains 16 residues. Germline V gene lookup returns CDR1 MDHEN and CDR2 SYDVKM. DNA of the CDR3: TGTGCCAGCAGTCATCGGACAGGGGGCGATCTAGAGACCCAGTACTTC. This gives the protein CASSHRTGGDLETQYF.